The 16 T cell receptor beta chains given below trace back to one sample, sequenced in a study of shared clonotypes between healthy human individuals. Repertoires were generated with immunoSEQ multiplex PCR, while TCRdb's copy carries only in-frame clones and drops some. In the table there are over a million clones, around 97% of which are singletons. The specimen was naive CD4+ T cells sorted from blood. Subset given: CD45RA+ positively selected. Receptors were obtained from a man younger than 40 in good health.

The chain has TRBV19 and TRBJ2-7, with D tentatively TRBD2 (6 bases). Trimming shortened V by 3 bases and J by 4 bases, and 13 bases separated the two germline ends. The CDR3 has 14 residues. In germline, CDR1 is LNHDA, CDR2 SQIVND (reference sequence). The CDR3 reads CASSIDGAGYEQYF. The CDR3 nucleotides are TGTGCCAGTAGTATCGATGGCGCGGGGTACGAGCAGTACTTC.

Points on this clone: Other DNA sequences in this sample translate to the same CDR3. The V call is TRBV6-5, the J call TRBJ1-5, with TRBD1 matching 8 bases. In germline, CDR1 is MNHEY, CDR2 SVGAGI. This CDR3 has 15 amino acids. The trim removed 5 bases at V and 2 bases at J, leaving 5 bases unmatched. CDR3 sequence reads: CASSPGTGGNQPQHF. For the CDR3, the DNA is TGTGCCAGCAGTCCCGGGACAGGCGGCAATCAGCCCCAGCATTTT.

This chain links TRBV6-5 with TRBJ1-5; D might be TRBD1 (5 bases). Trimming shortened V by 6 bases and J by 5 bases, and 17 bases separated the two germline ends. The CDR3 sequence is 15 residues long. CDR1 and CDR2 (germline): MNHEY, SVGAGI. CDR3 sequence (DNA): TGTGCCAGCAGGACCCTGAGGGGTCCTTATCAGCCCCAGCATTTT. Translating gives CASRTLRGPYQPQHF.

The chain recombines TRBV20-1 with TRBJ2-1; D unclear. The germline gives CDR1 DFQATT, CDR2 SNEGSKA (reference sequence). The CDR3 is made up of 11 amino acids. The germline V and J ends were trimmed by 6 bases and 8 bases, with 11 bases remaining between them. The DNA of the CDR3 is TGCAGTGCCGAGCCCTCGCATGAGCAGTTCTTC. This gives the protein CSAEPSHEQFF.

This clone was observed once. The chain is built from TRBV29-1 and TRBJ1-5; a weak D match, TRBD1 (6 bases). The CDR3 covers 16 residues. Germline V gene data show CDR1 as SQVTM and CDR2 as ANQGSEA. V lost 2 bases, J lost 2 bases, and 16 bases lay in between. The CDR3 DNA reads as TGCAGCGTTGAACTCCCGGGGGCGCGGGGCAATCAGCCCCAGCATTTT. Translating gives CSVELPGARGNQPQHF.

The chain couples TRBV19 to TRBJ1-2, with 8 bases matching TRBD1. V gave up 6 bases and J gave up 1 base; unmatched junction bases: 7. This CDR3 region has 15 residues. Germline V lookup: CDR1 LNHDA, CDR2 SQIVND (reference sequence). The CDR3 loop reads CASSISGGFNYGYTF. DNA of the CDR3: TGTGCCAGTAGCATCTCAGGGGGCTTTAACTATGGCTACACCTTC. The full variable domain, in which reference TRBV19 and TRBJ1-2 provide the parts outside the CDR3, is DGGITQSPKYLFRKEGQNVTLSCEQNLNHDAMYWYRQDPGQGLRLIYYSQIVNDFQKGDIAEGYSVSREKKESFPLTVTSAQKNPTAFYLCASSISGGFNYGYTFGSGTRLTVV.

The chain combines TRBV7-9 with TRBJ1-3; the match to TRBD1 covers 10 bases. This CDR3 spans 18 amino acids. Losses at the gene ends were 4 bases for V and 0 bases for J; bases not matched to a gene: 9. From germline, CDR1 is SEHNR and CDR2 FQNEAQ (reference sequence). The CDR3: CASSSKTGGFFSGNTIYF. CDR3 sequence (DNA): TGTGCCAGCAGCTCAAAGACAGGGGGCTTCTTCTCTGGAAACACCATATATTTT.

In regard to this clone: Other nucleotide sequences from this sample produce the same CDR3. The chain uses TRBV19 and TRBJ2-3; D not resolved. Trimming pared 5 bases from V and 0 bases from J, leaving 9 bases between. The CDR3 has 14 residues. CDR1 is LNHDA and CDR2 is SQIVND in the germline V gene (reference sequence). DNA for the CDR3: TGTGCCAGTAGTTTGAGAATAAGCACAGATACGCAGTATTTT. Translating gives CASSLRISTDTQYF. The variable domain in full, completed from reference TRBV19 and TRBJ2-3, reads DGGITQSPKYLFRKEGQNVTLSCEQNLNHDAMYWYRQDPGQGLRLIYYSQIVNDFQKGDIAEGYSVSREKKESFPLTVTSAQKNPTAFYLCASSLRISTDTQYFGPGTRLTVL.

The rearrangement joins TRBV29-1 to TRBJ1-1; 10 bases are shared with TRBD1. J was trimmed by 5 bases and V by 4 bases; bases with no gene match: 4. CDR3 length: 13 residues. The germline CDR1 and CDR2 sequences are SQVTM and ANQGSEA. Here the CDR3 DNA reads TGCAGCGTTGTCCTGGACAGGGGGACTGAAGCTTTCTTT. This gives the protein CSVVLDRGTEAFF.

The rearrangement links TRBV28 to TRBJ2-2, with 7 bases aligning to TRBD2. The CDR3 is made up of 16 amino acids. Germline V gene lookup returns CDR1 MDHEN and CDR2 SYDVKM. V dropped 6 bases and J dropped 3; count of bases not matched to a gene: 10. CDR3 nucleotides: TGTGCCAGCAGCGAGTGGGGGGAGGGCCACACCGGGGAGCTGTTTTTT. The encoded protein is CASSEWGEGHTGELFF.

The chain links TRBV7-2 to TRBJ1-5, with D perhaps TRBD1 (6 bases). The CDR3 consists of 16 residues. Trimming removed 4 bases at V and 1 base at J, with 14 bases between. Germline V gene data show CDR1 as SGHTA and CDR2 as FQGNSA. This CDR3 reads CASSSEGGLSNQPQHF. The CDR3 nucleotides are TGTGCCAGCAGCTCAGAGGGGGGGTTAAGCAATCAGCCCCAGCATTTT. Based on the CDR3 plus reference TRBV7-2 and TRBJ1-5, the full variable domain is GAGVSQSPSNKVTEKGKDVELRCDPISGHTALYWYRQSLGQGLEFLIYFQGNSAPDKSGLPSDRFSAERTGGSVSTLTIQRTQQEDSAVYLCASSSEGGLSNQPQHFGDGTRLSIL.

The chain links TRBV6-5 to TRBJ2-2; the D gene is possibly TRBD1 (5 bases). The CDR3 runs to 14 residues. Per germline, CDR1 MNHEY and CDR2 SVGAGI. Trimming left V 2 bases short and J 6 bases short, with 10 bases between. The CDR3 nucleotides are TGTGCCAGCAGTTACAGGGGATACCCCGGGGAGCTGTTTTTT. Translating it yields CASSYRGYPGELFF.

The chain recombines TRBV19 with TRBJ2-3; possibly TRBD2 for D (6 bases). Trimming stripped 1 base from V and 6 bases from J, with 14 bases between. The length of the CDR3 is 15 residues. CDR1 LNHDA and CDR2 SQIVND come from the germline V gene (reference sequence). CDR3 protein: CASSIVWRGGDTQYF. The DNA of the CDR3 is TGTGCCAGTAGTATAGTTTGGCGGGGCGGGGATACGCAGTATTTT.

The chain combines TRBV5-1 with TRBJ2-6; D might be TRBD2 (6 bases). V was pared by 0 bases and J by 0 bases, with 19 bases between. The CDR3 runs to 20 residues. The germline V gene has CDR1 SGHRS and CDR2 YFSETQ. CDR3 in amino acids: CASSLAWRAGLRSGANVLTF. In DNA, the CDR3 is TGCGCCAGCAGCTTGGCCTGGCGAGCGGGCCTCCGCTCTGGGGCCAACGTCCTGACTTTC.

The chain combines TRBV28 with TRBJ2-7, with 10 bases aligning to TRBD2. This CDR3 is 14 amino acids long. The V segment lost 1 base and the J segment 3 bases; nucleotides outside the gene matches: 0. Germline CDR1 is MDHEN and CDR2 is SYDVKM. The CDR3 protein is CASSLSSGSYEQYF. The CDR3 DNA follows: TGTGCCAGCAGTTTATCTAGCGGGAGCTACGAGCAGTACTTC.

This chain uses TRBV28 with TRBJ1-5; unclear D gene. CDR3 length: 15 amino acids. The germline V gene encodes CDR1 MDHEN and CDR2 SYDVKM. V lost 3 bases to trimming and J lost 5 bases, with 14 bases between them. As DNA, the CDR3 is TGTGCCAGCAGTTTCCCCGCGCCACGCCATCAGCCCCAGCATTTT. Protein sequence: CASSFPAPRHQPQHF.